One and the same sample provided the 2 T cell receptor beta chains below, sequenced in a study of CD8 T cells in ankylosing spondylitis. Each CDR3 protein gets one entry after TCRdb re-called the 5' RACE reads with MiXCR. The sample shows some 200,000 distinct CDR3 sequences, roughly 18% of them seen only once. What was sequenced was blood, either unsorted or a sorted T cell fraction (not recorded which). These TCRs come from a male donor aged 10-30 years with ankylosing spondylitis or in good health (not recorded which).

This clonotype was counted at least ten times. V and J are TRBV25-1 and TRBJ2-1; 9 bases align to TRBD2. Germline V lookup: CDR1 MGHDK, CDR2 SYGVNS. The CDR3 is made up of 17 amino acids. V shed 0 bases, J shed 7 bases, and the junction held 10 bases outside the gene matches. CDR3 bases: TGTGCCAGCAGTGAATACAATAGCGGGAGTCTTTTGAATGAGCAGTTCTTC. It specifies CASSEYNSGSLLNEQFF. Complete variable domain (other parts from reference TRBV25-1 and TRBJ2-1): EADIYQTPRYLVIGTGKKITLECSQTMGHDKMYWYQQDPGMELHLIHYSYGVNSTEKGDLSSESTVSRIRTEHFPLTLESARPSHTSQYLCASSEYNSGSLLNEQFFGPGTRLTVL.

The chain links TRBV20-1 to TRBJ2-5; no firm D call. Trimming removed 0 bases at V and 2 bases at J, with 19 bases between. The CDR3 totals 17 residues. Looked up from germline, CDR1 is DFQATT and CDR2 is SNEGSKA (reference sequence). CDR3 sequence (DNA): TGCAGTGCTAGAGATCTTTATCCGGTCGGCAGGCAAGAGACCCAGTACTTC. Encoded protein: CSARDLYPVGRQETQYF.